This T cell receptor beta chain comes out of a study of molecular identifiers for immune sequencing clone quantification. Study findings and constraints: Highly expanded clone sizes could end up underestimated if a barcode were shared by identical TCR molecules.

Source material for naive CD8 libraries was roughly 18,000 to 1,100,000 sorted cells, with 10%, 30% or 50% RNA. Naive CD8 T cells underwent sorting with the CD8+CD4-CCR7+CD45RA+ definition. Notes on this clonotype: Antigen specificity is unknown. Just one base apart from a much larger clone, this may be a read error.

Previously described methods with listed TCR primers produced the bulk TCR libraries. TCRdb independently ran MiXCR on the PCR reads; one entry per CDR3 protein. Counted here are approximately 670,000 distinct CDR3 sequences, around 20% occurring once; the ten biggest clones make up 0.7% to 1%. The CDR3 sequence is 15 residues long. CDR1 and CDR2 (germline): LGHNA, YSLEER. Trimming took 0 bases from V and 7 from J, leaving 15 bases between them. This TCR came from a human donor in good health. Some libraries in this study had Jurkat cell RNA spiked in. V gene TRBV4-3 combines with J gene TRBJ1-2, with a possible D match to TRBD1 (5 bases). The sequencing input was naive CD8+ T cells from blood, with Jurkat cell RNA spiked in. Subset specified: FACS-sorted CD8+CD4-CCR7+CD45RA+ naive T cells. The CDR3 here is CASSQDRTPFFGYTF. The CDR3 coding sequence is TGCGCCAGCAGCCAAGACAGGACACCGTTTTTTGGCTACACCTTC.